A single sample is the source of the 19 T cell receptor beta chains below, sequenced in a study of graft-versus-host responses after intestinal transplantation. What these receptors recognize is not known. The method was immunoSEQ multiplex PCR; TCRdb's version includes in-frame clones alone and lacks a portion of them. The sample comprises around 97,000 clones, around nine tenths of which are singletons, and about 6.3% rests with the top ten. The material sequenced was unstimulated CD8+ T cells sorted from spleen or lymph node cells, taken before intestinal transplant. All receptors come from a human donor who received an intestinal transplant.

The chain couples TRBV5-6 to TRBJ2-2; maybe TRBD1 (5 bases). Trimming left V 7 bases short and J 9 bases short, with 16 bases between. CDR3 length: 13 residues. In germline, CDR1 is SGHDT, CDR2 YYEEEE. This CDR3 reads CASHEQGQRELFF. CDR3 DNA sequence: TGTGCCAGCCACGAGCAGGGCCAACGGGAGCTGTTTTTT.

The chain recombines TRBV29-1 with TRBJ2-1; no firm D call. Germline assignment: CDR1 SQVTM and CDR2 ANQGSEA. Between the trimmed V and J ends, which lost 1 base and 4 bases, there was a span of 5 bases. The CDR3 has 12 amino acids. CDR3 loop: CSVEGRYNEQFF. Written as DNA, the CDR3 is TGCAGCGTTGAAGGACGGTACAATGAGCAGTTCTTC.

The chain recombines TRBV10-3 with TRBJ2-7; D ambiguous. The CDR3 runs 14 residues. Looked up from germline, CDR1 is ENHRY and CDR2 is SYGVKD. Trimming stripped 8 bases from V and 2 bases from J, with 16 bases between. For the CDR3, the DNA is TGTGCCATCCACAAAGAGACGGAACCCTACGAGCAGTACTTC. Amino acid sequence: CAIHKETEPYEQYF.

The chain employs TRBV13 and TRBJ2-4; 7 nucleotides agree with TRBD2. This CDR3 has 17 residues. V shed 4 bases and J 10 bases; nucleotides not matched to a gene: 19. Germline CDR1 is PRHDT and CDR2 is FYEKMQ (reference sequence). CDR3 DNA sequence: TGTGCCAGCAGCTCCGATCTCTCACTTACCCACGGGGGGATTCAGTACTTC. It encodes CASSSDLSLTHGGIQYF.

This sequence joins TRBV11-2 and TRBJ2-7, with D maybe TRBD2 (6 bases). V was clipped by 7 bases and J by 4 bases, with 11 bases between them. Looked up from germline, CDR1 is SGHAT and CDR2 is FQNNGV. This CDR3 region has 12 residues. CDR3 sequence reads: CASMVGRYEQYF. Written as DNA, the CDR3 is TGTGCCAGCATGGTGGGGAGGTACGAGCAGTACTTC.

The chain employs TRBV5-4 and TRBJ2-7, with a tentative D call TRBD1 (5 bases). V lost 4 bases and J 0 bases, leaving 14 bases between the germline ends. The CDR3 totals 15 residues. Germline CDR1 is SGHNT and CDR2 is YYREEE (reference sequence). The CDR3 DNA follows: TGTGCCAGCAGCCTATACGCAGGGAACTCCTACGAGCAGTACTTC. As protein: CASSLYAGNSYEQYF.

The genes are TRBV9 and TRBJ2-6, with D maybe TRBD1 (6 bases). The CDR3 is made up of 19 amino acids. Germline assignment: CDR1 SGDLS and CDR2 YYNGEE. Trimming took off 0 bases at V and 2 bases at J, with 18 bases between the two ends. The CDR3 region is CASSVEVGQGHPGANVLTF. DNA for the CDR3: TGTGCCAGCAGCGTAGAGGTGGGACAAGGGCACCCTGGGGCCAACGTCCTGACTTTC.

The chain couples TRBV5-1 to TRBJ2-7, with 9 bases fitting TRBD2. Trimming removed 0 bases from V and 3 bases from J; junction bases left unmatched: 7. The germline V gene encodes CDR1 SGHRS and CDR2 YFSETQ. The length of the CDR3 is 16 residues. CDR3 DNA: TGCGCCAGCAGCTTGGAGGCTAGCGGGAAATTCTACGAGCAGTACTTC. This translates into CASSLEASGKFYEQYF.

The gene calls are TRBV6-5 and TRBJ1-2; D might be TRBD1 (5 bases). The CDR3 totals 13 residues. Germline CDR1 and CDR2: MNHEY and SVGAGI. V was trimmed by 7 bases and J by 1 base, leaving 10 bases between them. CDR3 DNA: TGTGCCAGCAAATTCCAGGGTAACTATGGCTACACCTTC. It yields the protein CASKFQGNYGYTF.

The rearrangement links TRBV29-1 to TRBJ2-5; 9 positions match TRBD2. CDR1 and CDR2 from the germline V gene are SQVTM and ANQGSEA. J was trimmed by 5 bases and V by 1 base; bases with no gene match: 2. The CDR3 sequence is 13 residues long. CDR3 DNA sequence: TGCAGCGTTGAAGGCGGGGGGGCCGAGACCCAGTACTTC. Its protein product is CSVEGGGAETQYF.

CDR3: CASSRRPIGAQYF. CDR3 coding DNA: TGTGCCAGCAGCAGAAGGCCGATCGGGGCCCAGTACTTC. The rearrangement links TRBV6-5 to TRBJ2-5; D might be TRBD2 (5 bases). The length of the CDR3 is 13 residues. The V gene lost 6 bases and the J gene lost 9 bases, with 17 bases spanning the gap. CDR1 and CDR2 from the germline V gene are MNHEY and SVGAGI.

This clone was recorded once. The chain is built from TRBV30 and TRBJ2-7, with TRBD2 matching over 9 bases. V gave up 5 bases and J gave up 0 bases; unmatched junction bases: 5. There are 14 residues in the CDR3. The germline gives CDR1 GTSNPN, CDR2 SVGIG (reference sequence). CDR3 amino acids: CAWGGGASSYEQYF. The CDR3 nucleotides read TGTGCCTGGGGCGGGGGGGCGAGCTCCTACGAGCAGTACTTC.

This clone has only one observation. This chain uses TRBV6-5 with TRBJ1-1; D is possibly TRBD1 (5 bases). CDR1 is MNHEY, CDR2 SVGAGI, per germline. V lost 4 bases, J lost 1 base, and 13 bases lay in between. The CDR3 has 15 residues. Written as DNA, the CDR3 is TGTGCCAGCAGTTGGACACAATTGGGGAACACTGAAGCTTTCTTT. Its translation is CASSWTQLGNTEAFF.

This chain links TRBV5-1 with TRBJ2-5; D not certain. This CDR3 region has 15 residues. CDR1 and CDR2 (germline): SGHRS, YFSETQ. V gave up 1 base and J gave up 0 bases, with 10 bases separating them. The CDR3 region is CASSLPSAYQETQYF. Written as DNA, the CDR3 is TGCGCCAGCAGCTTGCCGAGCGCCTACCAAGAGACCCAGTACTTC.

The gene calls are TRBV19 and TRBJ1-5; 10 bases line up with TRBD1. J lost 7 bases, V lost 8 bases, and 5 bases had no gene match. The CDR3 extends over 13 amino acids. The V gene's germline CDR1 is LNHDA and CDR2 SQIVND (reference sequence). This chain's CDR3 is CASGTGVGQPQHF. The CDR3 nucleotides read TGTGCCAGTGGGACAGGGGTAGGGCAGCCCCAGCATTTT.

The chain links TRBV9 to TRBJ1-4, with TRBD1 matching 7 bases. CDR1 and CDR2 (germline): SGDLS, YYNGEE. V shed 0 bases, J shed 4 bases, and the junction held 6 bases outside the gene matches. CDR3 length: 16 residues. CDR3 residues: CASSVDGTALNEKLFF. Here the CDR3 DNA reads TGTGCCAGCAGCGTAGATGGGACAGCCCTTAATGAAAAACTGTTTTTT.

The genes are TRBV6-5 and TRBJ1-4; possibly TRBD1 for D (5 bases). CDR1 and CDR2 (germline): MNHEY, SVGAGI. The CDR3 is made up of 12 amino acids. Deletions cut 5 bases from V and 8 bases from J, with 9 bases between. DNA for the CDR3: TGTGCCAGCAGTCGGGACGGCGAAAAACTGTTTTTT. This gives the protein CASSRDGEKLFF.

The gene calls are TRBV4-1 and TRBJ2-7; 7 nucleotides line up with TRBD2. The CDR3 totals 15 residues. J gave up 3 bases and V 0 bases, and 5 bases lay outside the gene matches. Germline V CDR1 and CDR2: MGHRA, YSYEKL. In DNA, the CDR3 is TGCGCCAGCAGCCAAGAGGAGGGAGGGGTCTACGAGCAGTACTTC. Residues: CASSQEEGGVYEQYF.

V is TRBV7-6 and J is TRBJ2-1; D remains ambiguous. CDR1 and CDR2 (germline): SGHVS, FNYEAQ. V was cut by 3 bases and J by 6 bases, with 3 bases left in between. The CDR3 spans 11 residues. This CDR3 is CASSFGNEQFF. CDR3 DNA: TGTGCCAGCAGCTTCGGCAATGAGCAGTTCTTC.